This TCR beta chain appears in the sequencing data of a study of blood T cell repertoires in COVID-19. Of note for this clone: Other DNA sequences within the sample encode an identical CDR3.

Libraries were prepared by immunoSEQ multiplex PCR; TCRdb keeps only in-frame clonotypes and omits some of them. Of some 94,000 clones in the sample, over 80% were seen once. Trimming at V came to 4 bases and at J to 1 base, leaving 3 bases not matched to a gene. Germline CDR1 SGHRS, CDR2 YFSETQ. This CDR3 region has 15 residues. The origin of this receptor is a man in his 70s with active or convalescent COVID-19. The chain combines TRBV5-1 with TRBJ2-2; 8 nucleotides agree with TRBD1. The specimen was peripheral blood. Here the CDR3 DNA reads TGCGCCAGCAGCCTAGGACAGGGGAACACCGGGGAGCTGTTTTTT. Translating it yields CASSLGQGNTGELFF.